What follows is one T cell receptor (beta chain) and its context. The sample originates from a study of control samples from healthy donors and cancer patients. Data came from immunoSEQ multiplex PCR; TCRdb stores just in-frame clones and leaves some out. The table includes some 110,000 clones, 70% to 90% detected once. The TCR comes from a woman aged 70-85 years in good health. Material for sequencing was blood.

CDR3 sequence reads: CASSPTIGTDGYTF. In DNA, the CDR3 is TGTGCCAGCTCACCAACGATAGGGACAGATGGCTACACCTTC. The chain joins TRBV18 to TRBJ1-2, with TRBD1 matching over 7 bases. CDR1 and CDR2 (germline): KGHSH, LQKENI. With 2 bases clipped from V and 6 bases from J, the junction kept 6 bases outside the gene matches. The CDR3 runs 14 residues.